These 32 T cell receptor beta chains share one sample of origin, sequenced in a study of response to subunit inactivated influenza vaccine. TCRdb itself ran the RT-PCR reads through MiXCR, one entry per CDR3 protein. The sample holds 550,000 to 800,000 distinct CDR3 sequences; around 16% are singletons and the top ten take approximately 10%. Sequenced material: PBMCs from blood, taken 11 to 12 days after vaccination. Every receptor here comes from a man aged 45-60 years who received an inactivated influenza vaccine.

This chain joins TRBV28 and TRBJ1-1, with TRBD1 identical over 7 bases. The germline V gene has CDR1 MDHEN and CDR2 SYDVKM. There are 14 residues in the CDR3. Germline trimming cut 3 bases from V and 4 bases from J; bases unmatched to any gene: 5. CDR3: CASSLKGGITEAFF. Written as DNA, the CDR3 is TGTGCCAGCAGTTTGAAAGGGGGCATCACTGAAGCTTTCTTT.

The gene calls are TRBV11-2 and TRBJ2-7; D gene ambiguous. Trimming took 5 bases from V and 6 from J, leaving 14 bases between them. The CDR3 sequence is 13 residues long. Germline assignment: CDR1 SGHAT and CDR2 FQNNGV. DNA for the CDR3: TGTGCCAGCAGCACCCCAGGAATTGGCGAGCAGTACTTC. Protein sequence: CASSTPGIGEQYF.

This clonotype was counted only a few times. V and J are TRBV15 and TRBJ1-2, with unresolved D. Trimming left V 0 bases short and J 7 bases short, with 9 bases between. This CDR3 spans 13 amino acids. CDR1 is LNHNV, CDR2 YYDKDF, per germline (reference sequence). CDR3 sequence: CATSRDPAGGYTF. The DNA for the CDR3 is TGTGCCACCAGCAGAGACCCCGCAGGTGGCTACACCTTC.

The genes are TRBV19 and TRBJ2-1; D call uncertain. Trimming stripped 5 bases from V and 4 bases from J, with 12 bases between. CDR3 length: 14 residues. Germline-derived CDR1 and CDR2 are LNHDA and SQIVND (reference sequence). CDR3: CASSGRPRYNEQFF. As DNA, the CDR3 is TGTGCCAGTAGTGGACGGCCGCGGTACAATGAGCAGTTCTTC.

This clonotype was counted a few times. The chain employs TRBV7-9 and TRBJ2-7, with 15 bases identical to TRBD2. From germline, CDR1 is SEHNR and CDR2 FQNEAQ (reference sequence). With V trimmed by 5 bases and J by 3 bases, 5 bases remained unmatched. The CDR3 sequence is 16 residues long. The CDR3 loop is CASSSGTSGRFYEQYF. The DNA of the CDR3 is TGTGCCAGCAGCAGCGGGACTAGCGGGAGGTTCTACGAGCAGTACTTC.

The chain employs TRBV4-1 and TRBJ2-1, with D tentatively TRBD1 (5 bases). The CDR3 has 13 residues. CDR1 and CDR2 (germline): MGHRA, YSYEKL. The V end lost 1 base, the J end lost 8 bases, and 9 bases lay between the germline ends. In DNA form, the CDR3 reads TGCGCCAGCAGCCAAGGTTGGGGCTATGAGCAGTTCTTC. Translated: CASSQGWGYEQFF.

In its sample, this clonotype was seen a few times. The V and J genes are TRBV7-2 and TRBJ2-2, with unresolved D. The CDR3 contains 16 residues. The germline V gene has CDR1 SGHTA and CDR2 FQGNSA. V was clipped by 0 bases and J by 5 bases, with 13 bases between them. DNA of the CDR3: TGTGCCAGCAGCTTAGCAACTTTCTGGGGAACCGGGGAGCTGTTTTTT. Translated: CASSLATFWGTGELFF.

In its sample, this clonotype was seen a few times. CDR3 sequence (DNA): TGTGCCAGCAGTGTCTCCTACAATGAGCAGTTCTTC. This translates into CASSVSYNEQFF. The rearrangement links TRBV25-1 to TRBJ2-1; D not certain. Between the trimmed V and J ends, which lost 4 bases and 0 bases, there was a span of 1 base. Germline V lookup: CDR1 MGHDK, CDR2 SYGVNS. The CDR3 has 12 amino acids.

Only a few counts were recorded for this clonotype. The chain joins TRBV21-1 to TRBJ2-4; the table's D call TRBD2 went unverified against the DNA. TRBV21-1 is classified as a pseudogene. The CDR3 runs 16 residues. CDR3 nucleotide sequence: TGTGCCAGCAGCAAAAAACCGGTGGGGAGGGTGGACATTCAGTACTTC. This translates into CASSKKPVGRVDIQYF.

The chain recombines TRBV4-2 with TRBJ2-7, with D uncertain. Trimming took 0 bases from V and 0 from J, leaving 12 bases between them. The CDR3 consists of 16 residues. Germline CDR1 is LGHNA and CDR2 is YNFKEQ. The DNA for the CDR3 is TGTGCCAGCAGCCAAGATTGGGGTGGGAACTCCTACGAGCAGTACTTC. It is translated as CASSQDWGGNSYEQYF.

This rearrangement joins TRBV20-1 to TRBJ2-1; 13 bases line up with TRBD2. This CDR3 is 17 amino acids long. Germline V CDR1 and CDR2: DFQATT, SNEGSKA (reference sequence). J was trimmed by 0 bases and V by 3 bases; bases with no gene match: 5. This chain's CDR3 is CSARTSGRPYSYNEQFF. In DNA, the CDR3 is TGCAGTGCTAGGACTAGCGGGAGGCCTTACTCCTACAATGAGCAGTTCTTC.

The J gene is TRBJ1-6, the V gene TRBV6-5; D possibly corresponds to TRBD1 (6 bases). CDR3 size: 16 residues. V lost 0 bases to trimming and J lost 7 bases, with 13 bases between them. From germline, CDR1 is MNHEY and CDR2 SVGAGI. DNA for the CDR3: TGTGCCAGCAGTTACTCCGCCCGTCAGGGGAATTCACCCCTCCACTTT. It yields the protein CASSYSARQGNSPLHF.

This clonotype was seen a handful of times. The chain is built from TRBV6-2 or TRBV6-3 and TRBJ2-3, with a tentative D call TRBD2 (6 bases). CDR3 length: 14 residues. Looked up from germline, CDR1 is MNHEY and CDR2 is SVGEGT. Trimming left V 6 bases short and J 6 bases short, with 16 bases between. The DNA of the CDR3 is TGTGCCAGCAGGCGGGACCAACTTGTTGATACGCAGTATTTT. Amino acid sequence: CASRRDQLVDTQYF.

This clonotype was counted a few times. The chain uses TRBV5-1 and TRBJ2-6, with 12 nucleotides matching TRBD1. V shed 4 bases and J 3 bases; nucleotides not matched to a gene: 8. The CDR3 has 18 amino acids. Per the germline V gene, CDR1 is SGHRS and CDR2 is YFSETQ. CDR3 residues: CASSLRDRGLRGANVLTF. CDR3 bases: TGCGCCAGCAGCCTCCGGGACAGGGGGCTGCGTGGGGCCAACGTCCTGACTTTC. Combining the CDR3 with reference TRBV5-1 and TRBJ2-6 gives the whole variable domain KAGVTQTPRYLIKTRGQQVTLSCSPISGHRSVSWYQQTPGQGLQFLFEYFSETQRNKGNFPGRFSGRQFSNSRSEMNVSTLELGDSALYLCASSLRDRGLRGANVLTFGAGSRLTVL.

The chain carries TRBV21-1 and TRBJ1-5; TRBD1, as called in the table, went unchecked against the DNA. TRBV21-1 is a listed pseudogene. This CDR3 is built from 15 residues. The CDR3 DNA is TGTGCCAGCACCCGCAGGGGGGCGGGCCATCAGCCCCAGCATTTT. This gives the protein CASTRRGAGHQPQHF.

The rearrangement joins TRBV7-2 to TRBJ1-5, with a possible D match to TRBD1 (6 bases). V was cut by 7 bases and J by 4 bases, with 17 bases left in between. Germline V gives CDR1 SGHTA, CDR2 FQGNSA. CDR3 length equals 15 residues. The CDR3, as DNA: TGTGCCAGCACCCAGTCCGGGGGCGAGAATCAGCCCCAGCATTTT. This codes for CASTQSGGENQPQHF.

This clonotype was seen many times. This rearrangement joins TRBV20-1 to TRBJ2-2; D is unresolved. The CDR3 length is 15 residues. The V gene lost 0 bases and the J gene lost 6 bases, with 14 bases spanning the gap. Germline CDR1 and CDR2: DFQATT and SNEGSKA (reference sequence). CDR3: CSARDPSNLSGELFF. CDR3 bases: TGCAGTGCTAGAGATCCTTCTAACCTTTCCGGGGAGCTGTTTTTT.

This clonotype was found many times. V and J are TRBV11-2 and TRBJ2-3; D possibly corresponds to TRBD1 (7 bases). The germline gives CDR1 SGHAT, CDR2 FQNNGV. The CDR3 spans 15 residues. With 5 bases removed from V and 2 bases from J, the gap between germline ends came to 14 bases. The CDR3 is CASSLQGRDTDTQYF. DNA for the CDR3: TGTGCCAGCAGCCTACAGGGGCGGGACACAGATACGCAGTATTTT.

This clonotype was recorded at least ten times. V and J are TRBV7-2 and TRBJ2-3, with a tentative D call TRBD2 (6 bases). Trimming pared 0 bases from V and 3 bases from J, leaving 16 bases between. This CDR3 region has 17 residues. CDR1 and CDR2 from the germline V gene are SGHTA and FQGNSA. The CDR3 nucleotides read TGTGCCAGCAGCTTAGCCGCCTCGGGACTTATGACAGATACGCAGTATTTT. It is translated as CASSLAASGLMTDTQYF.

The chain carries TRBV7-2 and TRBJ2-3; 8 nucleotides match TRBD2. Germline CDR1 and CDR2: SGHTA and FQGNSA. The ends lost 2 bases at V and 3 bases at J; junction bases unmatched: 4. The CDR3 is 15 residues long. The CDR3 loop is CASSLRLAMTDTQYF. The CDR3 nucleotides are TGTGCCAGCAGCTTAAGACTAGCGATGACAGATACGCAGTATTTT.

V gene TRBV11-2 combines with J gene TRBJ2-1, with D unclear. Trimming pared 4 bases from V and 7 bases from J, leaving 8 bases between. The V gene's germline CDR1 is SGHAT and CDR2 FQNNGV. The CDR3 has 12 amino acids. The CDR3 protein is CASSSLKNEQFF. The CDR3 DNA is TGTGCCAGCAGCTCCCTTAAAAATGAGCAGTTCTTC.

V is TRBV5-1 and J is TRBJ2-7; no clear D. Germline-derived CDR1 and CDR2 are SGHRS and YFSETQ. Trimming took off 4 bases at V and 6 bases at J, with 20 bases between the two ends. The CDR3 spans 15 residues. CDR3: CASSRMSSPVSEQYF. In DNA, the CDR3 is TGCGCCAGCAGCAGAATGTCCTCCCCTGTATCCGAGCAGTACTTC.

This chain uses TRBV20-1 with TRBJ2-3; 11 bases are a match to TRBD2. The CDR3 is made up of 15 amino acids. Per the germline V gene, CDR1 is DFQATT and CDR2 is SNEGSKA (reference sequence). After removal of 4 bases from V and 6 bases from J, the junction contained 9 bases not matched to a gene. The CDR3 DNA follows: TGCAGTGCTACCCTAGCGGGGGGCACCCTCGATACGCAGTATTTT. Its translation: CSATLAGGTLDTQYF.

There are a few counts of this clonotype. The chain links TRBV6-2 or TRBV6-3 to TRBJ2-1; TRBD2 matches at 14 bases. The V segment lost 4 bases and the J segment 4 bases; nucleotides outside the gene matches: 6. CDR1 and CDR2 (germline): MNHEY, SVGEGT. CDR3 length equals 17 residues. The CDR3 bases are TGTGCCAGCAGTTCCCACGGGACTAGCGGGGGTTACAATGAGCAGTTCTTC. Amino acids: CASSSHGTSGGYNEQFF.

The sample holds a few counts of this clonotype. The CDR3 region is CATATGRGYAKNIQYF. The CDR3 DNA sequence: TGTGCCACCGCGACAGGACGAGGGTACGCCAAAAACATTCAGTACTTC. The J gene is TRBJ2-4, the V gene TRBV24-1; TRBD1 might be the D (6 bases). From germline, CDR1 is KGHDR and CDR2 SFDVKD. The CDR3 runs to 16 residues. Trimming left V 9 bases short and J 1 base short, with 18 bases between.

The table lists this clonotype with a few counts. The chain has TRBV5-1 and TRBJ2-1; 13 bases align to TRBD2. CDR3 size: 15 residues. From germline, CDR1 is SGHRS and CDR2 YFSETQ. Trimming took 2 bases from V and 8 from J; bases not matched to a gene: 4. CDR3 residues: CASSLRTSGSYEQFF. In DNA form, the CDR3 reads TGCGCCAGCAGCTTAAGGACTAGCGGGAGTTATGAGCAGTTCTTC.

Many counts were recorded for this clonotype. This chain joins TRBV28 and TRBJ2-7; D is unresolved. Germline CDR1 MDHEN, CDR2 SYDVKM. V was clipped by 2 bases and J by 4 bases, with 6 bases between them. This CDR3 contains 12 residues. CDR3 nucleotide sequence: TGTGCCAGCAGTTTAGCTCATTACGAGCAGTACTTC. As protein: CASSLAHYEQYF.

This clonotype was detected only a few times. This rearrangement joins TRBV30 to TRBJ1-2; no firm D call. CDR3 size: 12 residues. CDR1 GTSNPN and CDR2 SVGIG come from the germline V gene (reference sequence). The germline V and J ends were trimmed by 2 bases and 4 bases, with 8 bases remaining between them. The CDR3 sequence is CAWSSSGYGYTF. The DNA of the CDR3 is TGTGCCTGGAGTTCTAGTGGCTATGGCTACACCTTC.

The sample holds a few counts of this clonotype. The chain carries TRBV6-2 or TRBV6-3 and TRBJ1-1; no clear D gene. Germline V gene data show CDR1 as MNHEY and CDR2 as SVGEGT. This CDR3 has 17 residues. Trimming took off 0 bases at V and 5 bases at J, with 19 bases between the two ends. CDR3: CASSYSNGSPVGTEAFF. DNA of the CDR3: TGTGCCAGCAGTTACTCGAATGGGTCCCCTGTTGGGACTGAAGCTTTCTTT.

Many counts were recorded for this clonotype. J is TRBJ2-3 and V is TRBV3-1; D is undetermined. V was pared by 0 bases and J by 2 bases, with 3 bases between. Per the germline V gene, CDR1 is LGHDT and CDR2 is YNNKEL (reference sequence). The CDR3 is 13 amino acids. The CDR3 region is CASSQDSTDTQYF. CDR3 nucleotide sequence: TGTGCCAGCAGCCAAGATTCCACAGATACGCAGTATTTT.

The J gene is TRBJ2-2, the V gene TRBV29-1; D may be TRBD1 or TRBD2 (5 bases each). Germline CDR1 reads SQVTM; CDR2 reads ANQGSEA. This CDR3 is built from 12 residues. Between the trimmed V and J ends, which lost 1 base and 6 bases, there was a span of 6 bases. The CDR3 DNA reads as TGCAGCGTTGAAGCGGGGCCCGGGGAGCTGTTTTTT. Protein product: CSVEAGPGELFF.

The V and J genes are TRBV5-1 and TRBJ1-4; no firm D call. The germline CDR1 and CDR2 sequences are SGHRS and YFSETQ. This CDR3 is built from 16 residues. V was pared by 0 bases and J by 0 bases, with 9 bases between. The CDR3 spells CASSLVGYATNEKLFF. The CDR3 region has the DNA TGCGCCAGCAGCTTGGTCGGGTACGCAACTAATGAAAAACTGTTTTTT.